The TCR beta chain described here comes from a study of CD8+CD57+ T cells in acquired aplastic anemia. Overall study: Yields of DNA that came from sorted CD4+ and CD8+ cells averaged about 3.5 ug.

Study conclusions and caveats: The CD8+ Simpson's diversity of patients and controls was not significantly different. Patients and controls had in common 25 to 35 CD8+ CDR3 sequences.

Regarding this clonotype: Its antigen is unknown.

Profiles of TCR beta VDJ and CDR3 were generated from a genomic DNA template. A single record per CDR3 protein comes from TCRdb applying MiXCR to the reads. The repertoire holds hundreds of thousands of distinct CDR3 sequences, 56% seen once, with 1.3% in the top ten. This CDR3 has 14 residues. Germline V gene lookup returns CDR1 SGHTA and CDR2 FQGNSA. The ends lost 6 bases at V and 9 bases at J; junction bases unmatched: 4. Flow cytometry had shown expanded CD8+CD57+ cells in the patients chosen for sequencing. The V call is TRBV7-2, the J call TRBJ1-6; 11 positions agree with TRBD1. The sequenced material came from sorted CD4+, CD8+, or CD8+CD57+ T cells (not recorded which) from PBMCs. The source is a human donor with aplastic anemia. The CDR3 sequence: CASRSDRGPSPLHF. CDR3 nucleotides: TGTGCCAGCAGATCGGACAGGGGGCCTTCACCCCTCCACTTT.